Listed here are 6 T cell receptor beta chains from one sample, sequenced in a study of lymphopenia after photon versus proton radiotherapy. Profiled with immunoSEQ multiplex PCR; TCRdb holds only in-frame clones, not every one. The sample holds 53,000 or so clones, approximately 82% seen once. The sample in question was peripheral blood, obtained from a patient treated with photon-based radiotherapy. These receptors were obtained from a man aged 45 to 65 with gastric cancer.

V usage is TRBV28 and J usage is TRBJ2-1; no definite D call. The CDR3 length is 12 residues. Germline CDR1 MDHEN, CDR2 SYDVKM. V lost 5 bases and J 8 bases, leaving 10 bases between the germline ends. This CDR3 is CASSPPLDEQFF. CDR3 nucleotide sequence: TGTGCCAGCAGTCCCCCTCTCGATGAGCAGTTCTTC.

J is TRBJ2-7 and V is TRBV2; D is unclear. The CDR3 covers 13 residues. The germline V gene encodes CDR1 SNHLY and CDR2 FYNNEI. V lost 2 bases, J lost 1 base, and 6 bases lay in between. Written as DNA, the CDR3 is TGTGCCAGCAGTGAATTTGTGTCCTACGAGCAGTACTTC. Its translation is CASSEFVSYEQYF.

This clone was recorded a few times. The V call is TRBV6-4, the J call TRBJ2-1; 7 nucleotides align to TRBD2. The CDR3 runs to 16 residues. Trimming at V came to 1 base and at J to 1 base, leaving 4 bases not matched to a gene. CDR1 is MRHNA and CDR2 is SNTAGT in the germline V gene. The CDR3 loop reads CASSDLVGGSYNEQFF. In DNA form, the CDR3 reads TGTGCCAGCAGTGACTTGGTGGGAGGGTCCTACAATGAGCAGTTCTTC.

CDR3 in amino acids: CASGRIDGTEAFF. CDR3 sequence (DNA): TGTGCCAGCGGACGAATAGATGGGACTGAAGCTTTCTTT. This chain joins TRBV6-5 and TRBJ1-1; D not resolved. CDR1 is MNHEY, CDR2 SVGAGI, per germline. V lost 8 bases and J 5 bases, leaving 15 bases between the germline ends. There are 13 residues in the CDR3.

The chain couples TRBV2 to TRBJ2-7; D gene uncertain. Germline CDR1 is SNHLY and CDR2 is FYNNEI. V was clipped by 3 bases and J by 5 bases, with 17 bases between them. This CDR3 spans 15 amino acids. The CDR3 loop is CASSEFEAPEDEQYF. The CDR3 region has the DNA TGTGCCAGCAGTGAGTTCGAGGCCCCCGAGGACGAGCAGTACTTC.

CDR3 residues: CASSFWESSYEQYF. Here the CDR3 DNA reads TGTGCCAGCAGCTTTTGGGAGAGCTCCTACGAGCAGTACTTC. This chain connects TRBV7-2 to TRBJ2-7, with D perhaps matching TRBD2 (5 bases). Germline assignment: CDR1 SGHTA and CDR2 FQGNSA. Trimming took 3 bases from V and 0 from J, leaving 9 bases between them. The CDR3 is 14 residues long.